This T cell receptor beta chain originates from a study of blood T cell repertoires in COVID-19. TCRdb keeps only in-frame clones here, not all; method: immunoSEQ multiplex PCR. The data show about 140,000 clones, over 70% seen once. The length of the CDR3 is 16 residues. Trimming shortened V by 1 base and J by 4 bases, and 15 bases separated the two germline ends. CDR1 and CDR2 (germline): SEHNR, FQNEAQ (reference sequence). Sequencing used peripheral blood. The J gene is TRBJ2-3, the V gene TRBV7-9; D is possibly TRBD2 (5 bases). This clonotype was obtained from an older woman with acute or convalescent COVID-19. The CDR3 DNA sequence: TGTGCCAGCAGCTTAGACATCATCCGGGAACCAGATACGCAGTATTTT. This gives the protein CASSLDIIREPDTQYF. Combining the CDR3 with reference TRBV7-9 and TRBJ2-3 gives the whole variable domain DTGVSQNPRHKITKRGQNVTFRCDPISEHNRLYWYRQTLGQGPEFLTYFQNEAQLEKSRLLSDRFSAERPKGSFSTLEIQRTEQGDSAMYLCASSLDIIREPDTQYFGPGTRLTVL.